One sample yielded the 19 T cell receptor beta chains listed below, sequenced in a study of cytomegalovirus exposure and HLA in healthy donors. Researchers ran the PCR with 60 Vbeta and 13 Jbeta primers. Sequencing was performed with immunoSEQ multiplex PCR; in TCRdb, only in-frame clones are kept and a portion is missing. The sample consists of more than 50,000 clones, approximately 70% of them appearing once. Sequenced: PBMCs. Receptors originate from a woman in her 50s in good health and CMV-seropositive.

The genes are TRBV7-2 and TRBJ1-5, with 7 bases aligning to TRBD1. CDR1 SGHTA and CDR2 FQGNSA come from the germline V gene. Germline trimming cut 5 bases from V and 6 bases from J; bases unmatched to any gene: 10. The CDR3 contains 15 residues. CDR3 protein: CASSGRQGGSQPQHF. The CDR3 DNA reads as TGTGCCAGCAGCGGTAGACAGGGTGGCAGTCAGCCCCAGCATTTT.

The chain combines TRBV5-8 with TRBJ2-5; D unclear. The DNA end lines up better with TRBJ2-7; the J call may be wrong. Germline V gene lookup returns CDR1 SGHTS and CDR2 YDEGEE. The CDR3 is 11 residues long. The chain's CDR3 is CASRWLGEQYF. In nucleotides, the CDR3 is TGTGCCAGCAGATGGCTGGGCGAGCAGTACTTC.

This CDR3 is CASSQTSGGASGELFF. CDR3 nucleotide sequence: TGTGCCAGCAGCCAAACTAGCGGGGGGGCCTCCGGGGAGCTGTTTTTT. The rearrangement uses TRBV4-2 and TRBJ2-2; 13 positions agree with TRBD2. V lost 2 bases to trimming and J lost 6 bases; unmatched junction nucleotides: 3. In germline, CDR1 is LGHNA, CDR2 YNFKEQ. The length of the CDR3 is 16 residues.

J is TRBJ2-1 and V is TRBV7-3; 9 nucleotides match TRBD2. This CDR3 is built from 14 residues. The J segment lost 10 bases and the V segment lost 1 base, leaving 5 bases of the junction unmatched. Per germline, CDR1 SGHTA and CDR2 FQGTGA. The CDR3, as DNA: TGTGCCAGCAGCTTAAGCGGGGGGGCTTCCGAGCAGTTCTTC. Encoded protein: CASSLSGGASEQFF.

The chain is built from TRBV28 and TRBJ2-7, with D possibly TRBD1 on 6 matching bases. The V end was cut by 2 bases, the J end by 0 bases, with 11 bases between. This CDR3 is 15 amino acids long. The germline CDR1 and CDR2 sequences are MDHEN and SYDVKM. The CDR3 reads CASSLAGASSYEQYF. The CDR3 region has the DNA TGTGCCAGCAGTTTAGCAGGGGCCAGCTCCTACGAGCAGTACTTC. Looking up the rest from reference TRBV28 and TRBJ2-7 gives the full variable domain: DVKVTQSSRYLVKRTGEKVFLECVQDMDHENMFWYRQDPGLGLRLIYFSYDVKMKEKGDIPEGYSVSREKKERFSLILESASTNQTSMYLCASSLAGASSYEQYFGPGTRLTVT.

In its sample, this clone was seen a few times. The J gene is TRBJ1-2, the V gene TRBV7-2; D gene uncertain. Germline CDR1 SGHTA, CDR2 FQGNSA. This CDR3 has 13 amino acids. The V end was cut by 3 bases, the J end by 1 base, with 6 bases between. CDR3 in amino acids: CASSFGVNYGYTF. The CDR3 DNA is TGTGCCAGCAGCTTCGGGGTTAACTATGGCTACACCTTC. The full variable domain, rest sourced from reference TRBV7-2 and TRBJ1-2, is GAGVSQSPSNKVTEKGKDVELRCDPISGHTALYWYRQSLGQGLEFLIYFQGNSAPDKSGLPSDRFSAERTGGSVSTLTIQRTQQEDSAVYLCASSFGVNYGYTFGSGTRLTVV.

This chain uses TRBV9 with TRBJ2-7; 10 positions match TRBD1. V lost 4 bases and J lost 7; bases outside the gene matches: 14. The CDR3 contains 16 residues. Germline values: CDR1 SGDLS, CDR2 YYNGEE. The CDR3: CASSHSGTGEVNEQYF. DNA for the CDR3: TGTGCCAGCAGCCACTCCGGGACAGGGGAAGTTAATGAGCAGTACTTC.

The chain is built from TRBV4-2 and TRBJ2-7, with D perhaps matching TRBD2 (6 bases). Germline V CDR1 and CDR2: LGHNA, YNFKEQ. This CDR3 comprises 15 residues. V was shortened by 2 bases and J by 3 bases, with 14 bases between the two germline ends. The CDR3 bases are TGTGCCAGCAGCCAACCGTCCATGGGACTCTACGAGCAGTACTTC. This gives the protein CASSQPSMGLYEQYF.

V usage is TRBV18 and J usage is TRBJ2-3, with 11 bases fitting TRBD2. CDR3 length: 19 amino acids. Trimming cost V 1 base and J 1 base; bases outside gene matches: 10. The V gene's germline CDR1 is KGHSH and CDR2 LQKENI. In DNA form, the CDR3 reads TGTGCCAGCTCACCACTAGGCAGTAGCGGGGGGGCTGGCACAGATACGCAGTATTTT. Its translation: CASSPLGSSGGAGTDTQYF.

This sequence joins TRBV9 and TRBJ1-1; D may be TRBD1 (5 bases). V gave up 4 bases and J gave up 5 bases, with 15 bases separating them. Per the germline V gene, CDR1 is SGDLS and CDR2 is YYNGEE. The CDR3 extends over 14 amino acids. The CDR3 reads CASSPERQGTEAFF. In nucleotides, the CDR3 is TGTGCCAGCAGCCCCGAACGGCAGGGAACTGAAGCTTTCTTT.

This chain links TRBV19 with TRBJ2-7; no firm D call. Between the trimmed V and J ends, which lost 6 bases and 1 base, there was a span of 7 bases. Per the germline V gene, CDR1 is LNHDA and CDR2 is SQIVND (reference sequence). The CDR3 totals 12 residues. CDR3: CASSTASYEQYF. The CDR3 coding sequence is TGTGCCAGTAGCACAGCTTCCTACGAGCAGTACTTC.

This chain connects TRBV4-3 to TRBJ2-5; TRBD1 agrees at 7 bases. Unmatched junction bases numbered 2, after V lost 0 bases and J lost 4 bases. Germline V lookup: CDR1 LGHNA, CDR2 YSLEER. This CDR3 is 14 amino acids long. CDR3 protein: CASSQEWTGETQYF. CDR3 bases: TGCGCCAGCAGCCAAGAATGGACAGGAGAGACCCAGTACTTC.

The CDR3 is CASSPPRVLYEQYF. CDR3 coding DNA: TGTGCCAGCAGCCCCCCCCGGGTCCTCTACGAGCAGTACTTC. This sequence joins TRBV7-2 and TRBJ2-7; D is unclear. V dropped 5 bases and J dropped 3 bases, with 14 bases sitting between them. CDR1 is SGHTA, CDR2 FQGNSA, per germline. The CDR3 extends over 14 amino acids.

This chain connects TRBV28 to TRBJ1-2; the D gene is possibly TRBD1 (6 bases). The V and J ends lost 6 bases and 7 bases respectively, with 12 bases between them. The CDR3 contains 12 residues. Looked up from germline, CDR1 is MDHEN and CDR2 is SYDVKM. The CDR3 DNA reads TGTGCCAGCAGCAGTACAGGGTCTGGCTACACCTTC. It encodes CASSSTGSGYTF.

This chain connects TRBV7-9 to TRBJ2-7; 14 nucleotides match TRBD2. V lost 5 bases and J lost 4; bases outside the gene matches: 13. Per the germline V gene, CDR1 is SEHNR and CDR2 is FQNEAQ (reference sequence). CDR3 size: 18 residues. CDR3 protein: CASSPGLAGGSRVYEQYF. The DNA for the CDR3 is TGTGCCAGCAGCCCTGGACTAGCGGGGGGATCAAGGGTTTACGAGCAGTACTTC.

This clone was observed a handful of times. V gene TRBV2 combines with J gene TRBJ2-1, with a tentative D call TRBD2 (8 bases). The CDR3 covers 20 residues. Germline lookup yields CDR1 SNHLY and CDR2 FYNNEI. Trimming removed 3 bases from V and 7 bases from J, with 31 bases in between. CDR3 sequence (DNA): TGTGCCAGCAGTGAGGAGGGGGCCATTACACGAGGACTAGCCGGTAATGAGCAGTTCTTC. It encodes CASSEEGAITRGLAGNEQFF.

This clone was observed a few times. The V gene is TRBV4-1, the J gene TRBJ1-5; D unresolved. There are 15 residues in the CDR3. V lost 0 bases and J 1 base, leaving 7 bases between the germline ends. The germline V gene encodes CDR1 MGHRA and CDR2 YSYEKL. The CDR3 region is CASSQDAGSNQPQHF. Here the CDR3 DNA reads TGCGCCAGCAGCCAAGATGCGGGAAGCAATCAGCCCCAGCATTTT.

The sample holds one count of this clone. The chain carries TRBV5-1 and TRBJ2-7, with D tentatively TRBD2 (6 bases). Per germline, CDR1 SGHRS and CDR2 YFSETQ. The CDR3 consists of 15 residues. V was shortened by 1 base and J by 0 bases, with 11 bases between the two germline ends. The CDR3 sequence: CASSLSGVSSYEQYF. CDR3 nucleotide sequence: TGCGCCAGCAGCTTGTCGGGGGTGAGCTCCTACGAGCAGTACTTC.

The table lists this clone with a few counts. The rearrangement joins TRBV2 to TRBJ1-3; D is uncertain. The CDR3 consists of 13 residues. The germline V and J ends were trimmed by 0 bases and 8 bases, with 8 bases remaining between them. The V gene's germline CDR1 is SNHLY and CDR2 FYNNEI. The CDR3 nucleotides are TGTGCCAGCAGTGAAGCGGGGAGGGACACCATATATTTT. Protein: CASSEAGRDTIYF.